The 15 T cell receptor beta chains below come from one sample, sequenced in a study of blood T cell repertoires in COVID-19 (dated by TCRdb to the early 2020s). The receptor library was made with the immunoSEQ multiplex PCR assay. The immuneACCESS repertoire file appears here via TCRdb, limited to in-frame rearrangements. These files lack a portion of the clones; in checked studies, under half of the deficit traces to unresolved V genes, and the cause of the others is not known. This sample has some 170,000 clones in its table, and roughly 79% of those were observed once. The ten biggest clones cover 11% of the sample. The sample taken for sequencing was peripheral blood. The receptor source for this set is a woman aged 40 to 55 with COVID-19, enrolled during active disease.

This chain links TRBV2 with TRBJ2-3; 12 bases are shared with TRBD2. The CDR3 covers 15 residues. Germline loops: CDR1 SNHLY, CDR2 FYNNEI. Unmatched junction bases numbered 4, after V lost 5 bases and J lost 4 bases. CDR3 DNA: TGTGCCAGCAGTAAACTAGCGGGGGGAGCAGATACGCAGTATTTT. Translated, it gives CASSKLAGGADTQYF.

The V and J genes are TRBV19 and TRBJ2-5, with 11 positions matching TRBD2. From germline, CDR1 is LNHDA and CDR2 SQIVND (reference sequence). The CDR3 runs to 14 residues. Unmatched junction bases numbered 4, after V lost 2 bases and J lost 8 bases. This chain's CDR3 is CASSITSGSSTQYF. The DNA for the CDR3 is TGTGCCAGTAGTATAACTAGCGGGAGTTCAACCCAGTACTTC.

The genes are TRBV11-1 and TRBJ2-3; perhaps TRBD2 as D (6 bases). Germline lookup yields CDR1 SGHAT and CDR2 FQDESV (reference sequence). This CDR3 is 16 amino acids long. Trimming shortened V by 5 bases and J by 4 bases, and 19 bases separated the two germline ends. CDR3 sequence (DNA): TGTGCCAGCAGCCTCTCGAGGGCGGGACCGTCAGATACGCAGTATTTT. Residues: CASSLSRAGPSDTQYF. Complete variable domain (other parts from reference TRBV11-1 and TRBJ2-3): EAEVAQSPRYKITEKSQAVAFWCDPISGHATLYWYRQILGQGPELLVQFQDESVVDDSQLPKDRFSAERLKGVDSTLKIQPAELGDSAMYLCASSLSRAGPSDTQYFGPGTRLTVL.

The chain couples TRBV20-1 to TRBJ2-1, with D maybe TRBD2 (6 bases). The CDR3 runs to 14 residues. Trimming left V 3 bases short and J 5 bases short, with 14 bases between. Germline CDR1 and CDR2: DFQATT and SNEGSKA (reference sequence). CDR3 residues: CSASLGGAHNEQFF. CDR3 DNA sequence: TGCAGTGCTAGTCTTGGCGGGGCTCACAATGAGCAGTTCTTC.

This rearrangement joins TRBV3-1 (or the pseudogene TRBV3-2) to TRBJ2-1, with 13 nucleotides matching TRBD2. The CDR3 length is 19 residues. The V segment lost 2 bases and the J segment 5 bases; nucleotides outside the gene matches: 12. Germline CDR1 is LGHDT and CDR2 is YNNKEL (reference sequence). Here the CDR3 reads CASSQTQGLAGTSDNEQFF. As DNA, the CDR3 is TGTGCCAGCAGCCAAACTCAGGGACTAGCGGGGACCAGCGACAATGAGCAGTTCTTC.

There are a few counts of this clone. This rearrangement joins TRBV25-1 to TRBJ2-7, with D possibly TRBD1 on 6 matching bases. The germline gives CDR1 MGHDK, CDR2 SYGVNS. The length of the CDR3 is 14 residues. V lost 7 bases, J lost 3 bases, and 16 bases lay in between. The CDR3 coding sequence is TGTGCCAGCATCGAACAGGGTATACTCTACGAGCAGTACTTC. Its protein product is CASIEQGILYEQYF.

V is TRBV19 and J is TRBJ2-6; perhaps TRBD2 as D (5 bases). V shed 1 base and J shed 0 bases, with 10 bases lying between them. This CDR3 spans 17 amino acids. CDR1 and CDR2 (germline): LNHDA, SQIVND (reference sequence). CDR3 sequence reads: CASSIVGISSGANVLTF. The CDR3 DNA reads as TGTGCCAGTAGTATAGTCGGGATAAGCTCTGGGGCCAACGTCCTGACTTTC.

The chain carries TRBV28 and TRBJ2-7; D is unclear. The V end lost 5 bases, the J end lost 7 bases, and 9 bases lay between the germline ends. This CDR3 region has 11 residues. Germline CDR1 reads MDHEN; CDR2 reads SYDVKM. CDR3 loop: CASSGLWEQYF. The CDR3 coding sequence is TGTGCCAGCAGTGGCCTGTGGGAGCAGTACTTC.

The J gene is TRBJ1-2, the V gene TRBV9, with 8 bases aligning to TRBD1. This CDR3 comprises 16 residues. Germline CDR1 reads SGDLS; CDR2 reads YYNGEE. V lost 0 bases and J lost 4; bases outside the gene matches: 8. The CDR3 spells CASSVEGQGGGYGYTF. The CDR3 bases are TGTGCCAGCAGCGTAGAAGGACAGGGAGGAGGCTATGGCTACACCTTC.

This chain joins TRBV6-5 and TRBJ2-7, with 7 bases lining up with TRBD1. CDR1 is MNHEY and CDR2 is SVGAGI in the germline V gene. Trimming cost V 5 bases and J 2 bases; bases outside gene matches: 3. The CDR3 length is 13 residues. The CDR3 reads CASSTDRPYEQYF. DNA for the CDR3: TGTGCCAGCAGTACGGACAGGCCCTACGAGCAGTACTTC.

The chain links TRBV29-1 to TRBJ1-2; TRBD1 matches 7 bases. The V gene end was trimmed by 3 bases and the J gene end by 0 bases; junction bases not matched to a gene: 4. This CDR3 region has 14 residues. Germline lookup yields CDR1 SQVTM and CDR2 ANQGSEA. The CDR3 DNA follows: TGCAGCGTTGAGTCCCAGGGGGCTAACTATGGCTACACCTTC. Protein sequence: CSVESQGANYGYTF.

This chain uses TRBV7-9 with TRBJ2-1, with TRBD2 identical over 8 bases. This CDR3 is 15 amino acids long. Germline CDR1 reads SEHNR; CDR2 reads FQNEAQ (reference sequence). J gave up 4 bases and V 5 bases, and 7 bases lay outside the gene matches. Written as DNA, the CDR3 is TGTGCCAGCAGCATCTCTAGCGGGTCGTACAATGAGCAGTTCTTC. Its translation: CASSISSGSYNEQFF.

The V call is TRBV24-1, the J call TRBJ2-2; no clear D gene. The CDR3 runs 14 residues. Germline V gene data show CDR1 as KGHDR and CDR2 as SFDVKD. V was cut by 4 bases and J by 3 bases, with 8 bases left in between. The CDR3 DNA is TGTGCCACCAGTGAGGGCCTGGACACCGGGGAGCTGTTTTTT. Its protein is CATSEGLDTGELFF.

The CDR3 DNA is TGCGCCAGCAGCTTACTAACTAGCGGGAGTTACAATGAGCAGTTCTTC. Residues: CASSLLTSGSYNEQFF. The V gene is TRBV5-1, the J gene TRBJ2-1, with 11 bases matching TRBD2. J gave up 4 bases and V 2 bases, and 5 bases lay outside the gene matches. The germline V gene encodes CDR1 SGHRS and CDR2 YFSETQ. The CDR3 runs 16 residues.

The V gene is TRBV7-9, the J gene TRBJ2-3, with D maybe TRBD2 (6 bases). Trimming stripped 11 bases from V and 3 bases from J, with 15 bases between. From germline, CDR1 is SEHNR and CDR2 FQNEAQ (reference sequence). This CDR3 spans 13 amino acids. The CDR3 loop reads CAFEFAGTDTQYF. In DNA form, the CDR3 reads TGTGCCTTTGAATTTGCGGGGACAGATACGCAGTATTTT.